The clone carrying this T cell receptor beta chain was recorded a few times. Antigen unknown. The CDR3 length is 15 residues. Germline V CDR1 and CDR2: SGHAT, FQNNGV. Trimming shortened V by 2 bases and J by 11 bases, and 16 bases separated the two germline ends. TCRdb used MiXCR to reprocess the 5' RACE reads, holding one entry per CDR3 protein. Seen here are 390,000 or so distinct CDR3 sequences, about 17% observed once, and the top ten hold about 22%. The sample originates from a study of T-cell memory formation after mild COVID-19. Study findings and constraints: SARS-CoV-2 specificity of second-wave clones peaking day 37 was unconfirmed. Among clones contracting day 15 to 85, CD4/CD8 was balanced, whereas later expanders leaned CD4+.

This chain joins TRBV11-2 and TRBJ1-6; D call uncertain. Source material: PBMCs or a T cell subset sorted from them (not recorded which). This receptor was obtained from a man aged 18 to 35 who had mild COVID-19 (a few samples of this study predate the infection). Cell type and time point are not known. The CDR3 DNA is TGTGCCAGCAGCTTATTTAGCTCAGAACGAGCACCCCTCCACTTT. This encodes CASSLFSSERAPLHF.